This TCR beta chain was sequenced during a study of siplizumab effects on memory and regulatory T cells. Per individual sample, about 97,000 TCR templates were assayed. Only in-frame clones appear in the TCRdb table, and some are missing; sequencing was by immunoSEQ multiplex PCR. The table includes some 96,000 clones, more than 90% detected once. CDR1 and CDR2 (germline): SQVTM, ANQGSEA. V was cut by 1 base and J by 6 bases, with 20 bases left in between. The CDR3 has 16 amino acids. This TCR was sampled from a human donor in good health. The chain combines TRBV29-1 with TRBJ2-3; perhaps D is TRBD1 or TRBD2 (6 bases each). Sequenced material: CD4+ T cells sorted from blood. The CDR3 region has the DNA TGCAGCGTTGAAGTGGAGGGCAGGGGCCTTGTTGATACGCAGTATTTT. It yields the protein CSVEVEGRGLVDTQYF.